These 17 T cell receptor beta chains share one sample of origin, sequenced in a study of blood T cell repertoires in COVID-19. Clones were sequenced by immunoSEQ multiplex PCR, and TCRdb holds only the in-frame ones, with some missing. The sample yields about 150,000 clones, about 80% seen once. The source material was peripheral blood. The receptor set was obtained from an older woman with COVID-19, enrolled during active disease.

The V call is TRBV6-5, the J call TRBJ1-1; D ambiguous. The CDR3 totals 15 residues. Germline CDR1 is MNHEY and CDR2 is SVGAGI. V shed 0 bases and J shed 1 base, with 9 bases lying between them. DNA of the CDR3: TGTGCCAGCAGTTACTCGACCTCAGGGAACACTGAAGCTTTCTTT. It specifies CASSYSTSGNTEAFF.

The CDR3 loop is CASSVAGTGVSPLHF. CDR3 DNA: TGTGCCAGCAGCGTAGCCGGGACAGGGGTATCACCCCTCCACTTT. This sequence joins TRBV9 and TRBJ1-6; 10 bases match TRBD1. This CDR3 region has 15 residues. Losses at the gene ends were 0 bases for V and 10 bases for J; bases not matched to a gene: 4. The germline gives CDR1 SGDLS, CDR2 YYNGEE.

The CDR3 sequence: CASSQVRGSYNSPLHF. The DNA for the CDR3 is TGTGCCAGCAGCCAAGTACGGGGCTCCTATAATTCACCCCTCCACTTT. The V and J genes are TRBV3-1 (or the pseudogene TRBV3-2) and TRBJ1-6; D is uncertain. V lost 1 base and J lost 0, with 7 bases in between. The germline V gene encodes CDR1 LGHDT and CDR2 YNNKEL (reference sequence). CDR3 length: 16 residues.

The V gene is TRBV7-2, the J gene TRBJ1-5, with D perhaps TRBD1 (5 bases). Germline loops: CDR1 SGHTA, CDR2 FQGNSA. Trimming pared 1 base from V and 0 bases from J, leaving 16 bases between. The CDR3 is made up of 18 amino acids. This CDR3 is CASSLVPQGPNSNQPQHF. In DNA form, the CDR3 reads TGTGCCAGCAGCTTAGTCCCGCAGGGCCCAAATAGCAATCAGCCCCAGCATTTT.

The chain carries TRBV14 and TRBJ1-2; TRBD1 might be the D (5 bases). This CDR3 is built from 15 residues. Germline CDR1 reads SGHDN; CDR2 reads FVKESK. Deletions cut 4 bases from V and 4 bases from J, with 16 bases between. The DNA for the CDR3 is TGTGCCAGCAGCCCTCAGGGCGCCACACCCTATGGCTACACCTTC. This encodes CASSPQGATPYGYTF.

The CDR3 region is CASSEFITEAFF. CDR3 bases: TGTGCCAGCAGTGAATTTATCACTGAAGCTTTCTTT. The chain couples TRBV6-1 to TRBJ1-1; the D is unclear. The CDR3 is 12 amino acids. Germline V CDR1 and CDR2: MNHNS, SASEGT. The ends were cut back, 2 bases at V and 4 bases at J, with 5 bases in the middle.

V and J are TRBV27 and TRBJ1-6; D is uncertain. Per germline, CDR1 MNHEY and CDR2 SMNVEV (reference sequence). The V end lost 4 bases, the J end lost 9 bases, and 22 bases lay between the germline ends. The CDR3 runs 17 residues. The CDR3 loop is CASSSPHSYLVGSPLHF. Here the CDR3 DNA reads TGTGCCAGCAGTTCCCCCCACAGCTATCTCGTTGGTTCACCCCTCCACTTT.

This clone was seen only once. The chain joins TRBV7-9 to TRBJ1-3, with TRBD1 matching 7 bases. Germline V CDR1 and CDR2: SEHNR, FQNEAQ (reference sequence). The CDR3 length is 19 residues. The trim removed 1 base at V and 0 bases at J, leaving 12 bases unmatched. CDR3: CASSLGRLTGKLSGNTIYF. DNA for the CDR3: TGTGCCAGCAGCTTAGGCAGGCTGACAGGGAAACTCTCTGGAAACACCATATATTTT.

The gene calls are TRBV4-1 and TRBJ1-2, with 8 bases matching TRBD1. V lost 5 bases and J lost 3; bases outside the gene matches: 8. This CDR3 comprises 15 residues. In germline, CDR1 is MGHRA, CDR2 YSYEKL. DNA for the CDR3: TGCGCCAGCAGCACCATGGACAGGGTGGACTATGGCTACACCTTC. This sequence encodes CASSTMDRVDYGYTF.

This rearrangement joins TRBV6-5 to TRBJ1-2; the match to TRBD1 covers 7 bases. V shed 5 bases and J 8 bases; nucleotides not matched to a gene: 14. The CDR3 runs to 15 residues. Per the germline V gene, CDR1 is MNHEY and CDR2 is SVGAGI. The CDR3 is CASSPLQRQGRGYTF. The CDR3 DNA reads TGTGCCAGCAGTCCCCTGCAGCGACAGGGTAGGGGCTACACCTTC.

DNA for the CDR3: TGTGCCAGTAGTTCGGGACTAGCGGGAGTCTTGACCGGGGAGCTGTTTTTT. Protein product: CASSSGLAGVLTGELFF. J is TRBJ2-2 and V is TRBV19, with TRBD2 identical over 14 bases. Trimming cost V 5 bases and J 5 bases; bases outside gene matches: 7. Germline CDR1 and CDR2: LNHDA and SQIVND (reference sequence). The CDR3 is 17 amino acids.

In its sample, this clone was seen a few times. The V call is TRBV2, the J call TRBJ1-5, with D possibly being TRBD1 (6 bases). The CDR3 has 15 amino acids. V lost 8 bases and J lost 3, with 17 bases in between. From germline, CDR1 is SNHLY and CDR2 FYNNEI. The CDR3 sequence is CASGKGGGNNQPQHF. The CDR3 coding sequence is TGTGCCAGCGGCAAGGGGGGGGGTAACAATCAGCCCCAGCATTTT.

This clone was seen a single time. V gene TRBV5-1 combines with J gene TRBJ1-2; D is unresolved. Trimming pared 0 bases from V and 2 bases from J, leaving 8 bases between. The CDR3 is 14 amino acids. Germline CDR1 SGHRS, CDR2 YFSETQ. DNA for the CDR3: TGCGCCAGCAGCTTGGCCCGGCGGAACTATGGCTACACCTTC. This gives the protein CASSLARRNYGYTF. The whole variable domain, filled in from reference TRBV5-1 and TRBJ1-2, reads KAGVTQTPRYLIKTRGQQVTLSCSPISGHRSVSWYQQTPGQGLQFLFEYFSETQRNKGNFPGRFSGRQFSNSRSEMNVSTLELGDSALYLCASSLARRNYGYTFGSGTRLTVV.

The J gene is TRBJ2-2, the V gene TRBV7-2, with TRBD2 matching 13 bases. Germline trimming cut 5 bases from V and 7 bases from J; bases unmatched to any gene: 7. The CDR3 extends over 16 amino acids. Germline CDR1 and CDR2: SGHTA and FQGNSA. This chain's CDR3 is CASSRGLAGASGELFF. The CDR3 DNA follows: TGTGCCAGCAGCCGCGGACTAGCGGGGGCTAGCGGGGAGCTGTTTTTT.

The chain employs TRBV7-2 and TRBJ1-2; weak D call: TRBD1 (5 bases). The V and J ends lost 1 base and 4 bases respectively, with 13 bases between them. Germline V gives CDR1 SGHTA, CDR2 FQGNSA. The CDR3 is made up of 15 amino acids. As DNA, the CDR3 is TGTGCCAGCAGCTTAGGGCCTGGGGGGATCTATGGCTACACCTTC. This gives the protein CASSLGPGGIYGYTF.

The chain has TRBV27 and TRBJ1-5, with 11 positions matching TRBD1. The CDR3 extends over 17 amino acids. Unmatched junction bases numbered 10, after V lost 5 bases and J lost 4 bases. Germline V gene lookup returns CDR1 MNHEY and CDR2 SMNVEV (reference sequence). The CDR3 coding sequence is TGTGCCAGCAGTCCCGCCCGGGACAGGGGGGGAAATCAGCCCCAGCATTTT. It encodes CASSPARDRGGNQPQHF.

The V and J genes are TRBV5-1 and TRBJ1-2; possible D gene TRBD1, 6 bases. This CDR3 is 14 amino acids long. Germline CDR1 SGHRS, CDR2 YFSETQ. V shed 4 bases and J shed 0 bases, with 10 bases lying between them. The CDR3 here is CASSVDSSNYGYTF. The CDR3, as DNA: TGCGCCAGCAGCGTGGACAGCTCTAACTATGGCTACACCTTC.